This T cell receptor beta chain was documented in a study of cytomegalovirus exposure and HLA in healthy donors. This CDR3 comprises 16 residues. Germline CDR1 is SGHRS and CDR2 is YFSETQ. The junction had 5 bases not matched to a gene; V was cut back by 3 bases and J by 0 bases. The PCR was carried out with 60 Vbeta primers and 13 Jbeta primers. Authors' data handling: The authors later counted roughly 76 million unique TCR beta chains, some 11 million of them shared. Generated by immunoSEQ multiplex PCR, the TCRdb table keeps only in-frame clones and is missing some. V, J and clone size reflect that table, while D and trimming were determined from the DNA. Of about 98,000 clones listed, roughly 76% were seen once; the top ten hold under 3%.

This clonotype originated in a man aged 45-60 years in good health and CMV-seronegative. Sequenced sample: PBMCs. J is TRBJ1-3 and V is TRBV5-1, with TRBD1 matching over 8 bases. This CDR3 reads CASSSGTGLSGNTIYF. The CDR3 DNA reads TGCGCCAGCAGCTCCGGGACAGGCCTCTCTGGAAACACCATATATTTT. Looking up the rest from reference TRBV5-1 and TRBJ1-3 gives the full variable domain: KAGVTQTPRYLIKTRGQQVTLSCSPISGHRSVSWYQQTPGQGLQFLFEYFSETQRNKGNFPGRFSGRQFSNSRSEMNVSTLELGDSALYLCASSSGTGLSGNTIYFGEGSWLTVV.